One sample yielded the 28 T cell receptor beta chains listed below, sequenced in a study of T cell responses to AZD1222 COVID-19 vaccine. Produced via immunoSEQ multiplex PCR; TCRdb's table is partial and in-frame only. The sample includes 160,000 or so clones, 85% to 95% seen only once; the top ten take approximately 4.8%. The sample here was peripheral blood, taken 28 days after the second AZD1222 dose. The source is an adult who received the AZD1222 COVID-19 vaccine.

The V gene is TRBV6-5, the J gene TRBJ1-6; unclear D gene. The CDR3 sequence is 14 residues long. The ends were cut back, 0 bases at V and 7 bases at J, with 7 bases in the middle. Per the germline V gene, CDR1 is MNHEY and CDR2 is SVGAGI. The CDR3 spells CASSYSSGNSPLHF. The CDR3 DNA is TGTGCCAGCAGTTACTCGAGTGGGAATTCACCCCTCCACTTT.

This clone came up once. The rearrangement uses TRBV30 and TRBJ2-7; a possible D gene is TRBD2 (6 bases). The V end lost 3 bases, the J end lost 2 bases, and 14 bases lay between the germline ends. Germline CDR1 and CDR2: GTSNPN and SVGIG (reference sequence). The CDR3 has 14 amino acids. The CDR3 DNA reads as TGTGCCTGGAGCGGACTATCCAAACCCTACGAGCAGTACTTC. Translated, it gives CAWSGLSKPYEQYF.

Details on this clone: The sample holds other DNA sequences that translate to the same CDR3. J is TRBJ1-6 and V is TRBV14, with no clear D. The CDR3 is 14 amino acids. The germline V gene encodes CDR1 SGHDN and CDR2 FVKESK. The V gene lost 0 bases and the J gene lost 8 bases, with 8 bases spanning the gap. The DNA of the CDR3 is TGTGCCAGCAGCCAAGATCAAAGATATTCACCCCTCCACTTT. This gives the protein CASSQDQRYSPLHF.

The chain couples TRBV3-1 (or the pseudogene TRBV3-2) to TRBJ1-2; a possible D gene is TRBD1 (5 bases). The CDR3 totals 15 residues. The V and J ends lost 4 bases and 0 bases respectively, with 12 bases between them. Per germline, CDR1 LGHDT and CDR2 YNNKEL (reference sequence). The CDR3 sequence is CASSPGPGPNYGYTF. The CDR3 DNA sequence: TGTGCCAGCAGCCCAGGTCCGGGGCCTAACTATGGCTACACCTTC.

The chain recombines TRBV29-1 with TRBJ2-7; D is perhaps TRBD2 (7 bases). The CDR3 has 13 residues. Germline V gene data show CDR1 as SQVTM and CDR2 as ANQGSEA. V lost 6 bases to trimming and J lost 5 bases, with 17 bases between them. CDR3 coding DNA: TGCAGCGTCCTTCGAGGGGGAGGGGACGAGCAGTACTTC. Encoded protein: CSVLRGGGDEQYF.

V is TRBV5-1 and J is TRBJ2-5; 7 bases are a match to TRBD1. The length of the CDR3 is 14 residues. CDR1 and CDR2 (germline): SGHRS, YFSETQ. The ends lost 0 bases at V and 4 bases at J; junction bases unmatched: 3. The CDR3 nucleotides are TGCGCCAGCAGCTTGGACAGGGGCAGAGAGACCCAGTACTTC. It is translated as CASSLDRGRETQYF.

V and J are TRBV6-2 or TRBV6-3 and TRBJ2-3; 7 nucleotides line up with TRBD1. The CDR3 consists of 15 residues. Germline CDR1 is MNHEY and CDR2 is SVGEGT. Unmatched junction bases numbered 4, after V lost 2 bases and J lost 2 bases. This CDR3 reads CASSYGDRDTDTQYF. CDR3 coding DNA: TGTGCCAGCAGTTACGGGGACAGAGACACAGATACGCAGTATTTT.

This chain uses TRBV11-2 with TRBJ2-7; TRBD1 or TRBD2 may be the D gene (5 bases each). V was pared by 8 bases and J by 11 bases, with 25 bases between. The CDR3 contains 14 residues. Germline CDR1 SGHAT, CDR2 FQNNGV. The chain's CDR3 is CASRLPRRDDTEYF. The CDR3 DNA reads as TGTGCCAGCCGGCTCCCAAGAAGGGACGACACGGAGTACTTC.

This chain's CDR3 is CASSQTGKGNTGELFF. CDR3 DNA sequence: TGTGCCAGCTCCCAAACCGGGAAAGGGAACACCGGGGAGCTGTTTTTT. The chain uses TRBV18 and TRBJ2-2; a possible D gene is TRBD2 (5 bases). The CDR3 is 16 amino acids. CDR1 and CDR2 (germline): KGHSH, LQKENI. Trimming cost V 6 bases and J 1 base, with 15 bases left between them.

The chain uses TRBV19 and TRBJ1-5, with a possible D match to TRBD1 (5 bases). Germline-derived CDR1 and CDR2 are LNHDA and SQIVND (reference sequence). The ends were cut back, 3 bases at V and 3 bases at J, with 24 bases in the middle. The CDR3 runs to 19 residues. This chain's CDR3 is CASSILSTRAKGTNQPQHF. For the CDR3, the DNA is TGTGCCAGTAGTATTTTAAGTACCAGGGCGAAGGGTACCAATCAGCCCCAGCATTTT.

CDR3 protein: CASSERSSYNSPLHF. CDR3 coding DNA: TGTGCCAGCAGTGAACGCAGCTCCTATAATTCACCCCTCCACTTT. The chain links TRBV25-1 to TRBJ1-6; D remains unclear. CDR3 length: 15 amino acids. From germline, CDR1 is MGHDK and CDR2 SYGVNS. The V end lost 2 bases, the J end lost 0 bases, and 5 bases lay between the germline ends.

The rearrangement links TRBV4-1 to TRBJ2-1; 10 nucleotides agree with TRBD2. The CDR3 sequence is 14 residues long. Germline V gene lookup returns CDR1 MGHRA and CDR2 YSYEKL. V lost 1 base and J lost 14; bases outside the gene matches: 8. The CDR3 bases are TGCGCCAGCAGCCAAGTGGGACTAGCGTCAGGGGAGTTCTTC. Its translation: CASSQVGLASGEFF.

This chain connects TRBV30 to TRBJ1-6; a possible D gene is TRBD1 (5 bases). Germline V gene data show CDR1 as GTSNPN and CDR2 as SVGIG (reference sequence). This CDR3 has 15 residues. Trimming removed 1 base from V and 10 bases from J, with 17 bases in between. The CDR3 sequence: CAWSEVEGGGSPLHF. The CDR3 region has the DNA TGTGCCTGGAGTGAGGTTGAGGGTGGGGGGTCACCCCTCCACTTT.

The genes are TRBV7-2 and TRBJ1-2, with D maybe TRBD1 (5 bases). Germline V gene sequence: CDR1 SGHTA, CDR2 FQGNSA. The CDR3 runs 15 residues. The ends were cut back, 1 base at V and 2 bases at J, with 11 bases in the middle. In DNA form, the CDR3 reads TGTGCCAGCAGCTTAGTCGGGGGATCAAACTATGGCTACACCTTC. Translated, it gives CASSLVGGSNYGYTF.

J is TRBJ2-1 and V is TRBV7-9; the D is unclear. This CDR3 is 15 amino acids long. V lost 4 bases, J lost 3 bases, and 13 bases lay in between. The germline gives CDR1 SEHNR, CDR2 FQNEAQ (reference sequence). The CDR3 nucleotides are TGTGCCAGCAGCTCCAGGTTCGCTAGCTACAATGAGCAGTTCTTC. Translated: CASSSRFASYNEQFF.

V is TRBV5-4 and J is TRBJ1-1, with D unclear. This CDR3 has 14 amino acids. V dropped 1 base and J dropped 0 bases, with 7 bases sitting between them. Germline assignment: CDR1 SGHNT and CDR2 YYREEE (reference sequence). The DNA of the CDR3 is TGTGCCAGCAGCTTGAGTCGGATGAACACTGAAGCTTTCTTT. Translating gives CASSLSRMNTEAFF.

The sample holds a few counts of this clone. V gene TRBV28 combines with J gene TRBJ1-5, with TRBD1 matching over 9 bases. Germline loops: CDR1 MDHEN, CDR2 SYDVKM. Losses at the gene ends were 6 bases for V and 3 bases for J; bases not matched to a gene: 6. The CDR3 is 15 amino acids. Here the CDR3 DNA reads TGTGCCAGCAGCCCAGGGACAGGGCTCAATCAGCCCCAGCATTTT. Translated: CASSPGTGLNQPQHF.

CDR3 DNA: TGTGCCAGCGCCGGGACTACCTACAATGAGCAGTTCTTC. Residues: CASAGTTYNEQFF. The J gene is TRBJ2-1, the V gene TRBV7-9; 7 bases map to TRBD2. The CDR3 runs 13 residues. The V gene end was trimmed by 8 bases and the J gene end by 2 bases; junction bases not matched to a gene: 3. The germline CDR1 and CDR2 sequences are SEHNR and FQNEAQ (reference sequence). The complete variable domain, with remaining parts taken from reference TRBV7-9 and TRBJ2-1, reads DTGVSQNPRHKITKRGQNVTFRCDPISEHNRLYWYRQTLGQGPEFLTYFQNEAQLEKSRLLSDRFSAERPKGSFSTLEIQRTEQGDSAMYLCASAGTTYNEQFFGPGTRLTVL.

The J gene is TRBJ2-1, the V gene TRBV27; D is possibly TRBD1 or TRBD2 (5 bases each). CDR3 size: 14 residues. Looked up from germline, CDR1 is MNHEY and CDR2 is SMNVEV (reference sequence). V lost 5 bases to trimming and J lost 6 bases, with 14 bases between them. As DNA, the CDR3 is TGTGCCAGCAGTCCTAGGGCAGGGACCAATGAGCAGTTCTTC. Amino acids: CASSPRAGTNEQFF.

The chain carries TRBV7-6 and TRBJ2-5, with D maybe TRBD2 (5 bases). The CDR3 loop spans 12 amino acids. Germline V gene sequence: CDR1 SGHVS, CDR2 FNYEAQ. Trimming cost V 4 bases and J 5 bases, with 8 bases left between them. CDR3 region: CASSSERETQYF. For the CDR3, the DNA is TGTGCCAGCAGCTCTGAGCGGGAGACCCAGTACTTC.

V and J are TRBV5-1 and TRBJ2-7; 10 bases map to TRBD2. The CDR3 has 15 residues. V was clipped by 1 base and J by 3 bases; unmatched bases: 4. From germline, CDR1 is SGHRS and CDR2 YFSETQ. The CDR3 sequence is CASSLWTSGDYEQYF. The CDR3 nucleotides are TGCGCCAGCAGCTTGTGGACTAGCGGAGACTACGAGCAGTACTTC. The variable domain in full, with the rest retrieved from reference TRBV5-1 and TRBJ2-7, is KAGVTQTPRYLIKTRGQQVTLSCSPISGHRSVSWYQQTPGQGLQFLFEYFSETQRNKGNFPGRFSGRQFSNSRSEMNVSTLELGDSALYLCASSLWTSGDYEQYFGPGTRLTVT.

The V call is TRBV21-1, the J call TRBJ1-1; no DNA check was done on the table's D call, TRBD1. TRBV21-1 is deemed a pseudogene. The CDR3 length is 18 residues. The CDR3 loop reads CASSNQNPQDRGDTEAFF. The CDR3 DNA reads TGTGCCAGCAGCAATCAAAACCCCCAGGACAGGGGCGACACTGAAGCTTTCTTT.

The chain links TRBV12-5 to TRBJ2-3; 9 bases are a match to TRBD2. The V gene end was trimmed by 3 bases and the J gene end by 0 bases; junction bases not matched to a gene: 1. CDR1 and CDR2 (germline): LGHNT, FRNRAP. CDR3 length: 15 amino acids. CDR3 loop: CASGLGLASTDTQYF. The DNA of the CDR3 is TGTGCTAGTGGTTTAGGACTAGCGAGCACAGATACGCAGTATTTT. Drawing the rest from reference TRBV12-5 and TRBJ2-3, the complete variable domain is DARVTQTPRHKVTEMGQEVTMRCQPILGHNTVFWYRQTMMQGLELLAYFRNRAPLDDSGMPKDRFSAEMPDATLATLKIQPSEPRDSAVYFCASGLGLASTDTQYFGPGTRLTVL.

This chain uses TRBV27 with TRBJ2-1, with 8 bases lining up with TRBD2. The CDR3 runs to 18 residues. V was clipped by 10 bases and J by 4 bases; unmatched bases: 21. The germline V gene encodes CDR1 MNHEY and CDR2 SMNVEV (reference sequence). CDR3 amino acids: CAIHRRASGWQWYNEQFF. The CDR3 DNA is TGTGCCATCCATCGAAGGGCTAGCGGGTGGCAATGGTACAATGAGCAGTTCTTC.

The rearrangement joins TRBV28 to TRBJ1-5, with no clear D. The CDR3 has 15 amino acids. Germline CDR1 and CDR2: MDHEN and SYDVKM. Trimming removed 2 bases at V and 4 bases at J, with 12 bases between. Here the CDR3 DNA reads TGTGCCAGCAGTTTAGGACGGACCCGAAATCAGCCCCAGCATTTT. It translates to CASSLGRTRNQPQHF. Combining the CDR3 with reference TRBV28 and TRBJ1-5 gives the whole variable domain DVKVTQSSRYLVKRTGEKVFLECVQDMDHENMFWYRQDPGLGLRLIYFSYDVKMKEKGDIPEGYSVSREKKERFSLILESASTNQTSMYLCASSLGRTRNQPQHFGDGTRLSIL.

This clone was found once. V gene TRBV6-5 combines with J gene TRBJ2-1, with 11 bases lining up with TRBD2. The length of the CDR3 is 15 residues. The V gene end was trimmed by 6 bases and the J gene end by 6 bases; junction bases not matched to a gene: 7. CDR1 and CDR2 from the germline V gene are MNHEY and SVGAGI. The CDR3 is CASSHTSGGINEQFF. CDR3 in DNA: TGTGCCAGCAGCCATACTAGCGGGGGAATCAATGAGCAGTTCTTC.

The chain carries TRBV7-8 and TRBJ2-2; 10 bases line up with TRBD1. Unmatched junction bases numbered 5, after V lost 3 bases and J lost 7 bases. This CDR3 region has 15 residues. Germline V gene sequence: CDR1 SGHVS, CDR2 FQNEAQ. CDR3: CASSFRDRGGGELFF. The CDR3 coding sequence is TGTGCCAGCAGCTTCCGGGACAGGGGTGGCGGGGAGCTGTTTTTT.

V gene TRBV15 combines with J gene TRBJ1-1; weak D call: TRBD1 (5 bases). Germline V lookup: CDR1 LNHNV, CDR2 YYDKDF (reference sequence). The CDR3 length is 14 residues. The V end was cut by 6 bases, the J end by 1 base, with 12 bases between. The chain's CDR3 is CATRSWQGNTEAFF. CDR3 nucleotide sequence: TGTGCCACCAGATCCTGGCAGGGGAACACTGAAGCTTTCTTT.